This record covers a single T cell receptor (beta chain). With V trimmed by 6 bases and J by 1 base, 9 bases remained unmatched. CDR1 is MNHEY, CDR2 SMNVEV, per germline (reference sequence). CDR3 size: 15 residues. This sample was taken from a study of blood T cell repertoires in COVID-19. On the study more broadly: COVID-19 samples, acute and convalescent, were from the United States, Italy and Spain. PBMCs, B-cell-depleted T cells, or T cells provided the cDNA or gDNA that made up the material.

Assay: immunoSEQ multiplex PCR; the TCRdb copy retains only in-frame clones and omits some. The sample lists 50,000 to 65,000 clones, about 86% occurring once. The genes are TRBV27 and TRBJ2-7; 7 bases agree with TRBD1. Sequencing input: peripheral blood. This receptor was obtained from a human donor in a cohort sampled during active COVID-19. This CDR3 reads CASSLRQGKSYEQYF. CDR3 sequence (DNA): TGTGCCAGCAGCCTGAGACAGGGAAAATCCTACGAGCAGTACTTC.